Sequencing of this T cell receptor (beta chain) was carried out in a study of blood T cell repertoires in COVID-19. Authors' data handling: Amplification of reference gene primers provided the estimated nucleated cell counts. Sequencing used immunoSEQ multiplex PCR; TCRdb keeps in-frame clones, though not all of them. Clone size and V and J calls were adopted from that table, with D and trimming inferred from the DNA. The sample yields around 220,000 clones, approximately 79% seen once. CDR1 and CDR2 (germline): SGDLS, YYNGEE. V lost 2 bases, J lost 9 bases, and 12 bases lay in between. The CDR3 extends over 13 amino acids. This clone was detected only a few times.

The J gene is TRBJ1-5, the V gene TRBV9; D is unclear. Material for sequencing was peripheral blood. The receptor's source is a woman between 40 and 55 years old with active or convalescent COVID-19. CDR3 sequence: CASSVGMNGPQHF. Written as DNA, the CDR3 is TGTGCCAGCAGCGTCGGTATGAATGGGCCCCAGCATTTT.